This TCR beta chain was recorded in a study of cytomegalovirus exposure and HLA in healthy donors. With respect to this clone: Its antigen is unidentified.

Primers included in the PCR were 60 Vbeta and 13 Jbeta primers. This table comes from immunoSEQ multiplex PCR, and its TCRdb copy is limited to in-frame clones, with some not included. The sample yields about 130,000 clones, approximately 80% seen once. Overall study results and limits: It was reported in a later analysis that an Asian-associated ancestry cluster showed fewer N-insertions than the roughly 620-donor mean. Overall, approximately 150 TCR beta chains were annotated as cytomegalovirus-associated. Most observed TCR sequences were rare, whereas some public TCRs were detected in many donors.

Sequencing was performed on PBMCs. This receptor was obtained from a woman in her 40s in good health and CMV-seronegative.

CDR3 nucleotide sequence: TGTGCCAGCGCCCCCCTCGGGGCGAACACCGGGGAGCTGTTTTTT. Amino acid sequence: CASAPLGANTGELFF. V is TRBV27 and J is TRBJ2-2; D possibly corresponds to TRBD2 (5 bases). The germline V gene has CDR1 MNHEY and CDR2 SMNVEV (reference sequence). The CDR3 is 15 amino acids. Deletions cut 8 bases from V and 0 bases from J, with 13 bases between.